The next 9 T cell receptor beta chains were all read from a single sample in a study of cytomegalovirus exposure and HLA in healthy donors. The PCR employed 60 Vbeta primers together with 13 Jbeta primers. The method was immunoSEQ multiplex PCR; TCRdb's version includes in-frame clones alone and lacks a portion of them. The specimen's table records 30,000 to 50,000 clones. The sequenced sample was PBMCs. The receptors stem from a woman younger than 45 in good health and CMV-seropositive.

The gene calls are TRBV10-3 and TRBJ1-5; no reliable D call. CDR1 is ENHRY, CDR2 SYGVKD, per germline. V gave up 0 bases and J gave up 2 bases, with 14 bases separating them. The CDR3 spans 17 residues. CDR3 DNA sequence: TGTGCCATCAGTGAGTCTAGTCGCCTTCGGGGCAATCAGCCCCAGCATTTT. Residues: CAISESSRLRGNQPQHF.

The chain couples TRBV7-2 to TRBJ2-3, with D possibly being TRBD2 (7 bases). Germline values: CDR1 SGHTA, CDR2 FQGNSA. V dropped 2 bases and J dropped 0 bases, with 12 bases sitting between them. CDR3 length equals 16 residues. CDR3 bases: TGTGCCAGCAGCTTAATTCGGGGGGCGAGCACAGATACGCAGTATTTT. This translates into CASSLIRGASTDTQYF.

The chain carries TRBV4-2 and TRBJ2-2, with 7 bases aligning to TRBD2. With V trimmed by 0 bases and J by 0 bases, 13 bases remained unmatched. The CDR3 length is 20 residues. CDR1 is LGHNA, CDR2 YNFKEQ, per germline. The CDR3 DNA reads as TGTGCCAGCAGCCAAGAAGCGTTGGCTAGCGGTTATACGAACACCGGGGAGCTGTTTTTT. It yields the protein CASSQEALASGYTNTGELFF.

Written as DNA, the CDR3 is TGTGCCAGCTCCCCTCGGACAGGGCAAGGAAACACCATATATTTT. Translating gives CASSPRTGQGNTIYF. This chain uses TRBV18 with TRBJ1-3; 8 bases align to TRBD1. Trimming cost V 6 bases and J 4 bases; bases outside gene matches: 8. The length of the CDR3 is 15 residues. Germline CDR1 reads KGHSH; CDR2 reads LQKENI.

The V call is TRBV5-1, the J call TRBJ2-3; 10 positions match TRBD2. The V and J ends lost 0 bases and 7 bases, in that order; junction bases with no gene match: 5. The CDR3 covers 15 residues. The germline V gene has CDR1 SGHRS and CDR2 YFSETQ. The CDR3 DNA reads TGCGCCAGCAGCTTGGGAGAGCGGGGGGGTTATACGCAGTATTTT. As protein: CASSLGERGGYTQYF.

This sequence joins TRBV28 and TRBJ1-1; perhaps TRBD1 as D (5 bases). Trimming took off 8 bases at V and 0 bases at J, with 7 bases between the two ends. CDR3 size: 12 residues. CDR1 and CDR2 from the germline V gene are MDHEN and SYDVKM. The CDR3 is CASGTMNTEAFF. DNA for the CDR3: TGTGCCAGCGGGACTATGAACACTGAAGCTTTCTTT.

In the case of this clone: One end of the junction fails to match germline, which may point to a read error. Other DNA sequences in this specimen translate into the identical CDR3. The V and J genes are TRBV27 and TRBJ1-1, with D uncertain. This CDR3 has 15 amino acids. Germline values: CDR1 MNHEY, CDR2 SMNVEV (reference sequence). The CDR3 sequence is CASSLGSAASTEAFF. In DNA form, the CDR3 reads TGCGCCAGCAGTTTAGGCAGCGCAGCCAGCACTGAAGCTTTCTTT.

V usage is TRBV2 and J usage is TRBJ2-3; D might be TRBD2 (6 bases). The V end lost 8 bases, the J end lost 7 bases, and 13 bases lay between the germline ends. Germline lookup yields CDR1 SNHLY and CDR2 FYNNEI. The CDR3 sequence is 12 residues long. CDR3 coding DNA: TGTGCCAGCGGCCGGGGAGGACATACGCAGTATTTT. It codes for CASGRGGHTQYF.

V is TRBV7-6 and J is TRBJ2-5; 7 bases are shared with TRBD2. The J segment lost 5 bases and the V segment lost 6 bases, leaving 9 bases of the junction unmatched. The CDR3 spans 14 residues. The germline V gene encodes CDR1 SGHVS and CDR2 FNYEAQ. This CDR3 is CASRLGGGAETQYF. The CDR3 coding sequence is TGTGCCAGCAGACTCGGGGGAGGGGCCGAGACCCAGTACTTC.